The 21 T cell receptor beta chains presented below share a single source sample, sequenced in a study of blood T cell repertoires in COVID-19. Measured with immunoSEQ multiplex PCR; TCRdb has only the in-frame clones, and not every one. The sample records under 30,000 clones, 70% to 90% being singletons. The sequenced sample consisted of peripheral blood. These receptor sequences come from a human donor in a cohort sampled during active COVID-19.

This chain links TRBV6-4 with TRBJ2-4; a weak D match, TRBD2 (6 bases). The CDR3 is 18 amino acids. The V gene's germline CDR1 is MRHNA and CDR2 SNTAGT. V was shortened by 1 base and J by 0 bases, with 16 bases between the two germline ends. CDR3 sequence (DNA): TGTGCCAGCAGTGACTGGGGCGGGATGGGGAAAGCCAAAAACATTCAGTACTTC. Its protein is CASSDWGGMGKAKNIQYF.

This sequence joins TRBV5-8 and TRBJ2-6; possibly TRBD1 for D (6 bases). Per germline, CDR1 SGHTS and CDR2 YDEGEE. The CDR3 sequence is 17 residues long. The germline V and J ends were trimmed by 0 bases and 1 base, with 11 bases remaining between them. The CDR3 DNA is TGTGCCAGCAGCTTGGGGATGACAGGTTCTGGGGCCAACGTCCTGACTTTC. It encodes CASSLGMTGSGANVLTF.

This chain uses TRBV4-1 with TRBJ2-3; TRBD2 matches 10 bases. Trimming took 3 bases from V and 3 from J; bases not matched to a gene: 3. CDR3 size: 15 residues. Germline V lookup: CDR1 MGHRA, CDR2 YSYEKL. The CDR3 bases are TGCGCCAGCAGCCACACGACTAGCGGGACAGATACGCAGTATTTT. Its protein is CASSHTTSGTDTQYF.

This chain joins TRBV11-2 and TRBJ1-1; D might be TRBD1 (6 bases). V shed 2 bases and J shed 4 bases, with 11 bases lying between them. Looked up from germline, CDR1 is SGHAT and CDR2 is FQNNGV. This CDR3 contains 14 residues. CDR3 DNA: TGTGCCAGCAGCTTACACAGGGATCTCACTGAAGCTTTCTTT. Protein sequence: CASSLHRDLTEAFF.

This clone was observed a single time. The chain couples TRBV15 to TRBJ2-5, with 9 bases lining up with TRBD1. The CDR3 has 15 amino acids. After removal of 3 bases from V and 4 bases from J, the junction contained 6 bases not matched to a gene. Per germline, CDR1 LNHNV and CDR2 YYDKDF (reference sequence). The CDR3 DNA follows: TGTGCCACCAGCAGGACTAGACAGGGGGGAGAGACCCAGTACTTC. Its translation: CATSRTRQGGETQYF.

This CDR3 reads CASSLRRTEAFF. The CDR3 DNA is TGTGCCAGCAGTTTACGGAGGACTGAAGCTTTCTTT. The chain recombines TRBV12-3 or TRBV12-4 with TRBJ1-1; D uncertain. The CDR3 has 12 amino acids. With 2 bases removed from V and 5 bases from J, the gap between germline ends came to 6 bases.

The chain has TRBV7-2 and TRBJ2-7; maybe TRBD2 (6 bases). With 2 bases removed from V and 3 bases from J, the gap between germline ends came to 23 bases. This CDR3 has 18 residues. Germline lookup yields CDR1 SGHTA and CDR2 FQGNSA. CDR3 sequence (DNA): TGTGCCAGCAGCTTAACGCAAAGAACCTTCAAGGGAGGCTACGAGCAGTACTTC. Its translation is CASSLTQRTFKGGYEQYF.

On this clone: In the same sample, other DNA sequences code for this CDR3. The chain has TRBV28 and TRBJ1-4, with 11 bases lining up with TRBD1. The CDR3 spans 19 residues. CDR1 MDHEN and CDR2 SYDVKM come from the germline V gene. V trimming: 9 bases; J trimming: 0 bases; junction bases outside the gene matches: 15. This CDR3 is CASSAYSGTGGSTNEKLFF. CDR3 nucleotides: TGTGCCAGTAGTGCTTACTCCGGGACAGGGGGTTCAACTAATGAAAAACTGTTTTTT.

V is TRBV4-1 and J is TRBJ2-1; D possibly corresponds to TRBD2 (6 bases). CDR3 length equals 15 residues. Germline V gene data show CDR1 as MGHRA and CDR2 as YSYEKL. Between the trimmed V and J ends, which lost 1 base and 8 bases, there was a span of 15 bases. CDR3 coding DNA: TGCGCCAGCAGCCAAGCGAGGAGGGTCAGAGATGAGCAGTTCTTC. Encoded protein: CASSQARRVRDEQFF.

The count of this clone is one. The genes are TRBV20-1 and TRBJ2-7, with 11 bases aligning to TRBD2. Trimming removed 6 bases from V and 3 bases from J; junction bases left unmatched: 7. The CDR3 sequence is 14 residues long. Germline CDR1 DFQATT, CDR2 SNEGSKA (reference sequence). CDR3 nucleotide sequence: TGCAGTGCGAGTGGGACTAGCGGAGGCTACGAGCAGTACTTC. Translated: CSASGTSGGYEQYF.

This clone was seen a few times. This rearrangement joins TRBV6-5 to TRBJ1-2; D is ambiguous. The CDR3 contains 13 residues. From germline, CDR1 is MNHEY and CDR2 SVGAGI. V lost 6 bases to trimming and J lost 4 bases, with 12 bases between them. The CDR3 sequence is CASRFGHSYGYTF. The CDR3 DNA reads as TGTGCCAGCAGATTTGGGCACAGCTATGGCTACACCTTC.

V usage is TRBV7-8 and J usage is TRBJ1-1; 12 positions match TRBD1. This CDR3 is built from 15 residues. The germline CDR1 and CDR2 sequences are SGHVS and FQNEAQ. V was pared by 4 bases and J by 5 bases, with 5 bases of the junction left unmatched. CDR3 region: CASSSGGQGATEAFF. CDR3 sequence (DNA): TGTGCCAGCAGCTCAGGGGGACAGGGGGCGACTGAAGCTTTCTTT.

The V gene is TRBV2, the J gene TRBJ1-5; possible D gene TRBD1, 6 bases. The CDR3 spans 15 residues. In germline, CDR1 is SNHLY, CDR2 FYNNEI. The V and J ends lost 6 bases and 7 bases respectively, with 19 bases between them. CDR3 amino acids: CASSGAGAARQPQHF. Here the CDR3 DNA reads TGTGCCAGCAGCGGGGCAGGGGCCGCCCGCCAGCCCCAGCATTTT. Full variable domain (outside the CDR3, taken from reference TRBV2 and TRBJ1-5): EPEVTQTPSHQVTQMGQEVILRCVPISNHLYFYWYRQILGQKVEFLVSFYNNEISEKSEIFDDQFSVERPDGSNFTLKIRSTKLEDSAMYFCASSGAGAARQPQHFGDGTRLSIL.

This chain uses TRBV11-2 with TRBJ2-3; 15 bases are shared with TRBD2. The CDR3 runs to 17 residues. Germline V gene data show CDR1 as SGHAT and CDR2 as FQNNGV. Trimming took 1 base from V and 6 from J; bases not matched to a gene: 5. The CDR3 DNA is TGTGCCAGCAGCTTAGTCGGACTAGCGGGAGGGCCCGATACGCAGTATTTT. As protein: CASSLVGLAGGPDTQYF.

The rearrangement joins TRBV19 to TRBJ1-1; no clear D. The CDR3 runs 16 residues. Germline lookup yields CDR1 LNHDA and CDR2 SQIVND (reference sequence). The V and J ends lost 3 bases and 2 bases respectively, with 16 bases between them. CDR3 amino acids: CASSMGRGRANTEAFF. CDR3 coding DNA: TGTGCCAGTAGTATGGGGAGAGGGAGGGCTAACACTGAAGCTTTCTTT.

V usage is TRBV12-3 or TRBV12-4 and J usage is TRBJ1-4; TRBD1 might be the D (5 bases). This CDR3 is built from 13 residues. Trimming took off 1 base at V and 5 bases at J, with 5 bases between the two ends. The CDR3: CASSLGQNEKLFF. In DNA form, the CDR3 reads TGTGCCAGCAGTTTAGGACAGAATGAAAAACTGTTTTTT.

This clone was seen once. The J gene is TRBJ1-4, the V gene TRBV5-5; 7 bases are shared with TRBD1. The CDR3 spans 15 residues. Germline V gene data show CDR1 as SGHKS and CDR2 as YYEKEE (reference sequence). With 2 bases clipped from V and 10 bases from J, the junction kept 11 bases outside the gene matches. DNA for the CDR3: TGTGCCAGCAGCTTATCGAGGCAGGGGGTTGGAAAACTGTTTTTT. It yields the protein CASSLSRQGVGKLFF.

This chain links TRBV7-3 with TRBJ1-1; D unresolved. The CDR3 sequence is 16 residues long. V lost 5 bases and J lost 0, with 16 bases in between. CDR1 SGHTA and CDR2 FQGTGA come from the germline V gene. This CDR3 is CASSLPEGGLNTEAFF. CDR3 DNA sequence: TGTGCCAGCAGCCTGCCCGAGGGCGGATTGAACACTGAAGCTTTCTTT.

The CDR3 DNA sequence: TGTGCCAGCAGCCGCCGGGGGGTGGTCTACGAGCAGTACTTC. Its protein product is CASSRRGVVYEQYF. The chain joins TRBV3-1 (or the pseudogene TRBV3-2) to TRBJ2-7; 7 bases line up with TRBD2. Germline V gene data show CDR1 as LGHDT and CDR2 as YNNKEL (reference sequence). CDR3 length: 14 residues. With 4 bases clipped from V and 3 bases from J, the junction kept 6 bases outside the gene matches.

The CDR3 nucleotides read TGTGCCAGCAGTGACCATTCTGGGGCCAACGTCCTGACTTTC. Its protein is CASSDHSGANVLTF. The V call is TRBV6-4, the J call TRBJ2-6, with unresolved D. V lost 2 bases, J lost 1 base, and 3 bases lay in between. In germline, CDR1 is MRHNA, CDR2 SNTAGT. This CDR3 has 14 amino acids.

The V gene is TRBV18, the J gene TRBJ1-1; possible D gene TRBD1, 6 bases. The CDR3 consists of 13 residues. Deletions cut 1 base from V and 8 bases from J, with 11 bases between. Germline assignment: CDR1 KGHSH and CDR2 LQKENI. CDR3 nucleotide sequence: TGTGCCAGCTCACCACATAAGGGGGGGGAAGCTTTCTTT. Translation gives CASSPHKGGEAFF.